A selection of T cell receptor beta chains follows, all from one sample in a study of blood T cell repertoires in COVID-19. TCRdb keeps only in-frame clones here, not all; method: immunoSEQ multiplex PCR. The sample lists around 72,000 clones, 88% seen once, with around 6% in the top ten. Sequenced: peripheral blood. Every receptor here comes from a woman in her seventies with acute or convalescent COVID-19. Each CDR3 is given with its conserved first and last residue. The order of the fields is V gene, J gene, CDR3 protein.

V gene: TRBV19; J gene: TRBJ2-1; CDR3 protein: CASSVTQGINEQFF
V gene: TRBV4-1; J gene: TRBJ1-2; CDR3 protein: CASSQDVYAGTRGYTF
V gene: TRBV7-6; J gene: TRBJ2-3; CDR3 protein: CASSRTSGGSGTDTQYF
V gene: TRBV9; J gene: TRBJ2-3; CDR3 protein: CASSVDSWADTQYF
V gene: TRBV9; J gene: TRBJ2-5; CDR3 protein: CASSPNWDRGRETQYF
V gene: TRBV7-6; J gene: TRBJ1-2; CDR3 protein: CASSSPGGGNYGYTF
V gene: TRBV5-4; J gene: TRBJ2-1; CDR3 protein: CASSLAQAGGQNEQFF
V gene: TRBV11-3; J gene: TRBJ2-2; CDR3 protein: CASSPWRGGTGELFF
V gene: TRBV2; J gene: TRBJ1-2; CDR3 protein: CASRGTAQNYGYTF
V gene: TRBV5-4; J gene: TRBJ2-1; CDR3 protein: CASSLVSANEQFF
V gene: TRBV28; J gene: TRBJ1-2; CDR3 protein: CASTLQGRYGYTF
V gene: TRBV2; J gene: TRBJ2-2; CDR3 protein: CASTGQGRDTGELFF
V gene: TRBV2; J gene: TRBJ2-7; CDR3 protein: CASDGQTTYEQYF
V gene: TRBV3-1/TRBV3-2; J gene: TRBJ2-1; CDR3 protein: CASSLSGGGNEQFF
V gene: TRBV5-1; J gene: TRBJ1-6; CDR3 protein: CASSQGTVNSPLHF
V gene: TRBV5-6; J gene: TRBJ1-6; CDR3 protein: CASSLRTGGSSPLHF
V gene: TRBV5-1; J gene: TRBJ2-3; CDR3 protein: CASSFPTSGDPSTDTQYF
V gene: TRBV19; J gene: TRBJ1-4; CDR3 protein: CASRGTGYREKLFF
V gene: TRBV7-9; J gene: TRBJ1-3; CDR3 protein: CASSLNEGGNTIYF
V gene: TRBV5-1; J gene: TRBJ2-7; CDR3 protein: CASSLARGNYEQYF
V gene: TRBV2; J gene: TRBJ2-1; CDR3 protein: CASRDRGTYNEQFF
V gene: TRBV4-1; J gene: TRBJ2-3; CDR3 protein: CASSQGLGGASTDTQYF
V gene: TRBV5-5; J gene: TRBJ2-7; CDR3 protein: CASSLKGGDNSYEQYF
V gene: TRBV19; J gene: TRBJ2-3; CDR3 protein: CASSIDRQGQGHTDTQYF
V gene: TRBV6-5; J gene: TRBJ2-2; CDR3 protein: CASSTPSGAGELFF
V gene: TRBV9; J gene: TRBJ1-1; CDR3 protein: CASSADPGAGQGATSNTEAFF
V gene: TRBV5-7; J gene: TRBJ2-7; CDR3 protein: CASSLASTYEQYF
V gene: TRBV28; J gene: TRBJ1-6; CDR3 protein: CASSLLLTGGENSPLHF
V gene: TRBV13; J gene: TRBJ2-7; CDR3 protein: CASSQPGRPPHF
V gene: TRBV28; J gene: TRBJ1-6; CDR3 protein: CASRGTADNSPLHF